Below are 4 T cell receptor beta chains sequenced from a single sample in a study of T cell changes during pregnancy in multiple sclerosis. Using immunoSEQ multiplex PCR, the repertoire was profiled, and TCRdb retains in-frame clones only, with some absent. The data show 40,000 to 55,000 clones, with almost 95% seen just once and around 0.73% held by the top ten. Sequences were derived from CD4+ T cells from peripheral blood mononuclear cells, sampled in the third trimester of pregnancy. The receptors originated from a female donor with multiple sclerosis, enrolled in a pregnancy study.

The genes are TRBV5-5 and TRBJ2-7; 9 positions agree with TRBD1. J was trimmed by 7 bases and V by 2 bases; bases with no gene match: 7. The CDR3 extends over 14 amino acids. Germline lookup yields CDR1 SGHKS and CDR2 YYEKEE (reference sequence). This CDR3 reads CASSFKTGGNEQYF. For the CDR3, the DNA is TGTGCCAGCAGCTTCAAGACAGGGGGGAATGAGCAGTACTTC. Full variable domain (remainder filled in from reference TRBV5-5 and TRBJ2-7): DAGVTQSPTHLIKTRGQQVTLRCSPISGHKSVSWYQQVLGQGPQFIFQYYEKEERGRGNFPDRFSARQFPNYSSELNVNALLLGDSALYLCASSFKTGGNEQYFGPGTRLTVT.

The V gene is TRBV2, the J gene TRBJ1-3; TRBD1 agrees at 8 bases. Germline V CDR1 and CDR2: SNHLY, FYNNEI. Germline trimming cut 3 bases from V and 4 bases from J; bases unmatched to any gene: 5. The CDR3 is 15 amino acids. The CDR3 is CASSDWTGRGNTIYF. CDR3 coding DNA: TGTGCCAGCAGTGATTGGACAGGGCGAGGAAACACCATATATTTT. The full variable domain, its missing parts supplied by reference TRBV2 and TRBJ1-3, is EPEVTQTPSHQVTQMGQEVILRCVPISNHLYFYWYRQILGQKVEFLVSFYNNEISEKSEIFDDQFSVERPDGSNFTLKIRSTKLEDSAMYFCASSDWTGRGNTIYFGEGSWLTVV.

This clone occurred once. The chain links TRBV27 to TRBJ1-2; 10 bases are a match to TRBD1. The ends lost 2 bases at V and 7 bases at J; junction bases unmatched: 1. Per germline, CDR1 MNHEY and CDR2 SMNVEV (reference sequence). The length of the CDR3 is 13 residues. Written as DNA, the CDR3 is TGTGCCAGCAGTTTAGGACAGGGGGTTGGCTACACCTTC. This translates into CASSLGQGVGYTF.

The CDR3 spells CAWNDRDYEQYF. The CDR3 nucleotides are TGTGCCTGGAACGACAGGGACTACGAGCAGTACTTC. This sequence joins TRBV30 and TRBJ2-7; 7 bases line up with TRBD1. The V gene end was trimmed by 4 bases and the J gene end by 3 bases; junction bases not matched to a gene: 3. CDR3 length equals 12 residues. Germline values: CDR1 GTSNPN, CDR2 SVGIG (reference sequence). Full variable domain (rest looked up from reference TRBV30 and TRBJ2-7): SQTIHQWPATLVQPVGSPLSLECTVEGTSNPNLYWYRQAAGRGLQLLFYSVGIGQISSEVPQNLSASRPQDRQFILSSKKLLLSDSGFYLCAWNDRDYEQYFGPGTRLTVT.